The rows below give T cell receptor beta chains drawn from one sample of a study of cytomegalovirus exposure and HLA in healthy donors. The data were produced by immunoSEQ multiplex PCR, yet TCRdb's version contains in-frame clones alone and is incomplete. The data show approximately 52,000 clones, and the top ten clones hold approximately 9%. The sequenced sample was PBMCs. These receptors were obtained from a man aged 45-60 years in good health and CMV-seropositive. Each CDR3 is given with its conserved first and last residue. Fields, in order: D gene, V gene, J gene, CDR3 DNA, CDR3 protein. A D gene is named only where the DNA matches it firmly.

d_call: .; v_call: TRBV29-1; j_call: TRBJ2-3; cdr3_nt: TGCAGCGTTGAAGATCCAGGGATACGGGTAGATACGCAGTATTTT; cdr3_aa: CSVEDPGIRVDTQYF
d_call: .; v_call: TRBV10-1; j_call: TRBJ1-5; cdr3_nt: TGCGCCAGCAGTGAGTCGACTCGGGGGTATAGCAATCAGCCCCAGCATTTT; cdr3_aa: CASSESTRGYSNQPQHF
d_call: TRBD2; v_call: TRBV18; j_call: TRBJ2-5; cdr3_nt: TGTGCCAGCTCACGACGACTAGCGGGGGCGAGGGAAGAGACCCAGTACTTC; cdr3_aa: CASSRRLAGAREETQYF
d_call: .; v_call: TRBV7-9; j_call: TRBJ1-2; cdr3_nt: TGTGCCAGCAGCTTCCACCCACAGTCTTTGAGCTATGGCTACACCTTC; cdr3_aa: CASSFHPQSLSYGYTF
d_call: .; v_call: TRBV7-6; j_call: TRBJ2-2; cdr3_nt: TGTGCCAGCAGCTTAGGGCCCGGGGAGCTGTTTTTT; cdr3_aa: CASSLGPGELFF
d_call: .; v_call: TRBV20-1; j_call: TRBJ1-1; cdr3_nt: TGCAGTGCTAGTCGGAACACTGAAGCTTTCTTT; cdr3_aa: CSASRNTEAFF
d_call: .; v_call: TRBV4-2; j_call: TRBJ1-5; cdr3_nt: TGTGCCAGCAGCCGGGAACAGGCAACCCAGCCCCAGCATTTT; cdr3_aa: CASSREQATQPQHF
d_call: TRBD1; v_call: TRBV4-2; j_call: TRBJ1-1; cdr3_nt: TGTGCCAGCAGTAGACAGGGAGACGGCACTGAAGCTTTCTTT; cdr3_aa: CASSRQGDGTEAFF
d_call: .; v_call: TRBV4-1; j_call: TRBJ2-3; cdr3_nt: TGCGCCAGCAGCCGCCCCACTAGAGGGGGTAAAGATACGCAGTATTTT; cdr3_aa: CASSRPTRGGKDTQYF
d_call: .; v_call: TRBV7-3; j_call: TRBJ2-1; cdr3_nt: TGTGCCAGCAGCTTAGGCAGGTTTTACAATGAGCAGTTCTTC; cdr3_aa: CASSLGRFYNEQFF
d_call: .; v_call: TRBV7-9; j_call: TRBJ1-2; cdr3_nt: TGTGCCAGCAGCCCAAACGGGTACTATGGCTACACCTTC; cdr3_aa: CASSPNGYYGYTF
d_call: .; v_call: TRBV6-6; j_call: TRBJ1-5; cdr3_nt: TGTGCCAGCAGCCCTGACATCAATCAGCCCCAGCATTTT; cdr3_aa: CASSPDINQPQHF
d_call: TRBD1; v_call: TRBV18; j_call: TRBJ1-1; cdr3_nt: TGTGCCAGCTCACCGCCCGGGACAGCTTACTTTGAAGCTTTCTTT; cdr3_aa: CASSPPGTAYFEAFF
d_call: .; v_call: TRBV30; j_call: TRBJ1-2; cdr3_nt: TGTGCCTGGAGTGTAGAGGGGGTGAGCGGTGTGGATGGCTACACCTTC; cdr3_aa: CAWSVEGVSGVDGYTF
d_call: .; v_call: TRBV30; j_call: TRBJ1-2; cdr3_nt: TGTGCCTGGAGTGTAAAGTCAGGGTGGAATGGCTACACCTTC; cdr3_aa: CAWSVKSGWNGYTF
d_call: TRBD1; v_call: TRBV6-5; j_call: TRBJ1-2; cdr3_nt: TGTGCCAGCCGCCGGGGACAGGGTGGTAATGGCTACACCTTC; cdr3_aa: CASRRGQGGNGYTF
d_call: TRBD1; v_call: TRBV10-3; j_call: TRBJ1-1; cdr3_nt: TGTGCCATCAGTACTGGACAGGGCGTGGGGAACACTGAAGCTTTCTTT; cdr3_aa: CAISTGQGVGNTEAFF
d_call: TRBD1; v_call: TRBV19; j_call: TRBJ1-5; cdr3_nt: TGTGCCAGTAGTTCTCGACAGGGCAGCAATCAGCCCCAGCATTTT; cdr3_aa: CASSSRQGSNQPQHF
d_call: .; v_call: TRBV6-5; j_call: TRBJ2-1; cdr3_nt: TGTGCCAGCAGTTACGGGGCGGCGGATAATGAGCAGTTCTTC; cdr3_aa: CASSYGAADNEQFF
d_call: .; v_call: TRBV6-1; j_call: TRBJ1-2; cdr3_nt: TGTGCCAGCAGTGAAGCGCCGGGGGACTATGGCTACACCTTC; cdr3_aa: CASSEAPGDYGYTF
d_call: TRBD2; v_call: TRBV7-2; j_call: TRBJ2-5; cdr3_nt: TGTGCCAGCACAAACGGGAGGGTGGAGACCCAGTACTTC; cdr3_aa: CASTNGRVETQYF
d_call: TRBD1; v_call: TRBV28; j_call: TRBJ2-7; cdr3_nt: TGTGCCAGCAGAACCGGGACAGGGCCCCCCTACGAGCAGTACTTC; cdr3_aa: CASRTGTGPPYEQYF
d_call: .; v_call: TRBV11-2; j_call: TRBJ2-2; cdr3_nt: TGTGCCAGCAGCAAACTAGCCGGGGAGCTGTTTTTT; cdr3_aa: CASSKLAGELFF
d_call: .; v_call: TRBV15; j_call: TRBJ2-3; cdr3_nt: TGTGCCACCGCCCGAGGGATTCAGGAGGGCACAGATACGCAGTATTTT; cdr3_aa: CATARGIQEGTDTQYF
d_call: TRBD1; v_call: TRBV7-9; j_call: TRBJ1-3; cdr3_nt: TGTGCCAGCAGCCCGACCGGGACAGCTGGAAACACCATATATTTT; cdr3_aa: CASSPTGTAGNTIYF
d_call: TRBD1; v_call: TRBV18; j_call: TRBJ2-5; cdr3_nt: TGTGCCAGCTCACCCCGGGCCAGGGGGATTGGAGAGACCCAGTACTTC; cdr3_aa: CASSPRARGIGETQYF
d_call: TRBD2; v_call: TRBV6-5; j_call: TRBJ2-7; cdr3_nt: TGTGCCAGCAGTTCAAGACTAGCGGGGGGTCGGGAGCAGTACTTC; cdr3_aa: CASSSRLAGGREQYF
d_call: .; v_call: TRBV15; j_call: TRBJ1-2; cdr3_nt: TGTGCCACCAGCAGAGATTTGGTGAGCTATGGCTACACCTTC; cdr3_aa: CATSRDLVSYGYTF
d_call: .; v_call: TRBV18; j_call: TRBJ1-2; cdr3_nt: TGTGCCAGCTCATCTACAAAGGGAGGCTATGGCTACACCTTC; cdr3_aa: CASSSTKGGYGYTF